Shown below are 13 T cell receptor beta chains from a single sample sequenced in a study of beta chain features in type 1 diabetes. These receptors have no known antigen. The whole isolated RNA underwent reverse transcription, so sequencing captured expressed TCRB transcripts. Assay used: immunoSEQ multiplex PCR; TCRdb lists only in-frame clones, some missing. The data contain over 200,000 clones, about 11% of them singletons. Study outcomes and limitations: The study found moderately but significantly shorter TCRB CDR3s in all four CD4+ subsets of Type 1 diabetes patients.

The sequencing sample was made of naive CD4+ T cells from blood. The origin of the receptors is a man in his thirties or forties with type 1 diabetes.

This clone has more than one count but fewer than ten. The CDR3 loop reads CASSTPRQGMSYEQYF. For the CDR3, the DNA is TGTGCCAGCAGTACCCCGAGACAGGGAATGAGCTACGAGCAGTACTTC. V usage is TRBV7-8 and J usage is TRBJ2-7, with 7 nucleotides matching TRBD1. CDR3 size: 16 residues. CDR1 and CDR2 (germline): SGHVS, FQNEAQ. The J segment lost 3 bases and the V segment lost 6 bases, leaving 14 bases of the junction unmatched.

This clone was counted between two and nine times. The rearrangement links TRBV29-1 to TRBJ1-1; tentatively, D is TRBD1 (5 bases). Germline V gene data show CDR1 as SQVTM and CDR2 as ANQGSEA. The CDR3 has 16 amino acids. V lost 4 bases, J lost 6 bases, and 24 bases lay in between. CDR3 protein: CSVGPLKGPQRAEAFF. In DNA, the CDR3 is TGCAGCGTTGGCCCTCTTAAGGGGCCCCAACGAGCTGAAGCTTTCTTT.

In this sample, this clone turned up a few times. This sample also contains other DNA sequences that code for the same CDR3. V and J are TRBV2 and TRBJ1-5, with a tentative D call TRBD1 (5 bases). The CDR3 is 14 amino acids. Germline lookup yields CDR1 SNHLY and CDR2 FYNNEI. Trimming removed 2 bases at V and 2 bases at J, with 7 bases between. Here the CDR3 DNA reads TGTGCCAGCAGTGAATGGGGCCGCAATCAGCCCCAGCATTTT. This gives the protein CASSEWGRNQPQHF.

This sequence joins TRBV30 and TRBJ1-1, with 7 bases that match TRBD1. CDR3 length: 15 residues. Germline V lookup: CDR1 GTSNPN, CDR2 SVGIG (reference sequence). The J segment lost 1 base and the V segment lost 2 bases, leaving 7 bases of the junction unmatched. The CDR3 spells CAWSRARTGNTEAFF. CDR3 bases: TGTGCCTGGAGTAGAGCGAGGACAGGGAACACTGAAGCTTTCTTT.

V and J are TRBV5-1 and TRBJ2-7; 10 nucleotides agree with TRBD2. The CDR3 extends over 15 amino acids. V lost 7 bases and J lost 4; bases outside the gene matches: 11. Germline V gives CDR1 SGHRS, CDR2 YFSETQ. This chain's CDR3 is CASSPLLAGPYEQYF. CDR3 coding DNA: TGCGCCAGCTCACCACTACTAGCGGGACCTTACGAGCAGTACTTC.

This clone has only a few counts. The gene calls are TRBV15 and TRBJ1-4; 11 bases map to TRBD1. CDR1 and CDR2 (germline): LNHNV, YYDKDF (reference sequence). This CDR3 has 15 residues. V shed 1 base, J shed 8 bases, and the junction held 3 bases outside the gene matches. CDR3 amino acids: CATSRGGTGGEKLFF. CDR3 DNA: TGTGCCACCAGCAGAGGAGGGACAGGGGGAGAAAAACTGTTTTTT.

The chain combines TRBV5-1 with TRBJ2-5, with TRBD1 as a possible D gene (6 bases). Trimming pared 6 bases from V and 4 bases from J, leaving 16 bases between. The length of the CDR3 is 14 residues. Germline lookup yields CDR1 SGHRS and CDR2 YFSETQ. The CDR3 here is CASTETGTGETQYF. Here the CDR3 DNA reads TGCGCCAGCACCGAAACAGGGACGGGAGAGACCCAGTACTTC.

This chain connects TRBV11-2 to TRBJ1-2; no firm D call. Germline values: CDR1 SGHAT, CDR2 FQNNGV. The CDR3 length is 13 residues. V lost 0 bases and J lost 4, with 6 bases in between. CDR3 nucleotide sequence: TGTGCCAGCAGCTTAGATCTACCCTATGGCTACACCTTC. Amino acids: CASSLDLPYGYTF.

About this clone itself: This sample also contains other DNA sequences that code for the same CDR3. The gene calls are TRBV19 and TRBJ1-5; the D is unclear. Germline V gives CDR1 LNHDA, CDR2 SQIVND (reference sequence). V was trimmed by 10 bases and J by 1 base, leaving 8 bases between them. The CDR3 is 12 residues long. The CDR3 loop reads CATRRSNQPQHF. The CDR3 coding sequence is TGTGCCACAAGGAGAAGCAATCAGCCCCAGCATTTT.

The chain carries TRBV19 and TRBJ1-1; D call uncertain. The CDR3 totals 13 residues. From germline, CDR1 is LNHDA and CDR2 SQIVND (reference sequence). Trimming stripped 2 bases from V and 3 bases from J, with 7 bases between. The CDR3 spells CASSIPPDTEAFF. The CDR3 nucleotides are TGTGCCAGTAGTATACCCCCAGACACTGAAGCTTTCTTT.

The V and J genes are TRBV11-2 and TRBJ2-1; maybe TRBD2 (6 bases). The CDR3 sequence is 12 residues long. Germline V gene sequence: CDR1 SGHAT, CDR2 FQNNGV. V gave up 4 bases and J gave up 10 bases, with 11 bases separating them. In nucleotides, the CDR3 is TGTGCCAGCAGCTCGACTAGTCAGGAGCAGTTCTTC. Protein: CASSSTSQEQFF.

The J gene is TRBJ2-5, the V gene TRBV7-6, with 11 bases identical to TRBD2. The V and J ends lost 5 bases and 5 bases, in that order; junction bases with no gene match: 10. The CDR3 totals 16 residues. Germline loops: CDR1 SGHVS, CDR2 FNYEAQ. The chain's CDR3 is CASSPGLAALRETQYF. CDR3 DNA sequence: TGTGCCAGCAGCCCGGGACTAGCGGCGCTGCGGGAGACCCAGTACTTC.

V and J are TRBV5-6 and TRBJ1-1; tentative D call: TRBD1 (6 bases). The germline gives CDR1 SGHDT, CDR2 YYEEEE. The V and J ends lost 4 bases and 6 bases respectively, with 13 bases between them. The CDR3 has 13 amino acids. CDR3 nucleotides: TGTGCCAGCAGCGTACGACAGGCATCTGAAGCTTTCTTT. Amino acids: CASSVRQASEAFF.